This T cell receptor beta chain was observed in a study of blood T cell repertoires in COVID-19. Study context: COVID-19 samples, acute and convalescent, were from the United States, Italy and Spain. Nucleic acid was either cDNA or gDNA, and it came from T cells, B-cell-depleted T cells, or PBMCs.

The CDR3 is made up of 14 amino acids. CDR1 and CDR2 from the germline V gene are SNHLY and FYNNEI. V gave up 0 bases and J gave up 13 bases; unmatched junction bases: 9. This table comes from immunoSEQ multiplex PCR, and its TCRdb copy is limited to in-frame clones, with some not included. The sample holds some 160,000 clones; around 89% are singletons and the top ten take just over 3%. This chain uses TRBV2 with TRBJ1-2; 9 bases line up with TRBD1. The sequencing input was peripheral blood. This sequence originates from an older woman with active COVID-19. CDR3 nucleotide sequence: TGTGCCAGCAGTGAAGCGCTTCGGGGACAGGGCATCACCTTC. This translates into CASSEALRGQGITF.